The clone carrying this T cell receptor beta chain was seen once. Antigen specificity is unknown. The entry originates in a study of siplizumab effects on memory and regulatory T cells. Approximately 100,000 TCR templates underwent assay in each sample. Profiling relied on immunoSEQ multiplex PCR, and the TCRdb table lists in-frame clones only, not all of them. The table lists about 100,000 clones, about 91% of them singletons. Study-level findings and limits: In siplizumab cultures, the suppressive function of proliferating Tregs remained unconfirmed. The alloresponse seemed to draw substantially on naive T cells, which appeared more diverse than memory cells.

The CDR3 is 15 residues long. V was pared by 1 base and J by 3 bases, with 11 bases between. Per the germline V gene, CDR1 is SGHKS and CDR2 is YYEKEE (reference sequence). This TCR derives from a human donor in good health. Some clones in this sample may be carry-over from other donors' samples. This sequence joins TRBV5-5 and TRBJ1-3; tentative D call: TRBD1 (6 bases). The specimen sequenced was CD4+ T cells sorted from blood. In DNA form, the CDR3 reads TGTGCCAGCAGCTTGCCCAGGGGAAGTGGAAACACCATATATTTT. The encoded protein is CASSLPRGSGNTIYF.